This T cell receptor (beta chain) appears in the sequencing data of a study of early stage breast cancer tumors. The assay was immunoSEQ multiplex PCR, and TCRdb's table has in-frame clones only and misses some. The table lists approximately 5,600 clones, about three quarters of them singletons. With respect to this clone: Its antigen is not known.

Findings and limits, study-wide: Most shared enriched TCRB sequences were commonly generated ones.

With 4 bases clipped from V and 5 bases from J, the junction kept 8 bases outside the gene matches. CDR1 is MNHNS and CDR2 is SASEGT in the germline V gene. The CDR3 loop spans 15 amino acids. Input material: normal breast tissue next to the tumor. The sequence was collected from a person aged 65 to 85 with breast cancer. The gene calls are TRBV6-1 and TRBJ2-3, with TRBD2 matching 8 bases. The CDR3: CASSVLGLEGDTQYF. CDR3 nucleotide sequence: TGTGCCAGCAGTGTATTGGGACTAGAGGGAGATACGCAGTATTTT.